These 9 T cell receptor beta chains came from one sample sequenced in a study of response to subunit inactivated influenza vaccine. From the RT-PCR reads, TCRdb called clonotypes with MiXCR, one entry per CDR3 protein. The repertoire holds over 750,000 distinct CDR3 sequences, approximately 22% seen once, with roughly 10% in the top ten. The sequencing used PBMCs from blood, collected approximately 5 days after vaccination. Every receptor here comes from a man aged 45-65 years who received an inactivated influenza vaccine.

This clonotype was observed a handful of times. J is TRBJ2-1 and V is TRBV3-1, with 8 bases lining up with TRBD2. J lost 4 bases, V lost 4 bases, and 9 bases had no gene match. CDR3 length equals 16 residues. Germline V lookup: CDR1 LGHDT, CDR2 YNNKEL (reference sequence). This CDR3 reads CASSLIGGRNYNEQFF. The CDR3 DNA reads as TGTGCCAGCAGCCTTATAGGCGGGAGGAATTACAATGAGCAGTTCTTC.

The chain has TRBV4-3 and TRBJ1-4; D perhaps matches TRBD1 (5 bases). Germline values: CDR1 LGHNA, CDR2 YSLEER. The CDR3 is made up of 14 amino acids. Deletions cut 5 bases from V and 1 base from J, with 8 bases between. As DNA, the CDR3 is TGCGCCAGCAGCTGGGGGGTAACTAATGAAAAACTGTTTTTT. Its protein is CASSWGVTNEKLFF.

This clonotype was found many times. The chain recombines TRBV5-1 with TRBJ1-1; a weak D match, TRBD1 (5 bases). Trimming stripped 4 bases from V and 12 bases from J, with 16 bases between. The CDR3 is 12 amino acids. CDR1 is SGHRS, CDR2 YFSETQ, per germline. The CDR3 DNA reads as TGCGCCAGCAGCCCAGGCGGGACTTTTCCTTTCTTT. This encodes CASSPGGTFPFF.

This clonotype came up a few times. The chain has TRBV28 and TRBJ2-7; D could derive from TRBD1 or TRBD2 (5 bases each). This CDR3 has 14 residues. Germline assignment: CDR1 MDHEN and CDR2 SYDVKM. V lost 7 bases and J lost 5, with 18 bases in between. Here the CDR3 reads CASTRDVRNNEQYF. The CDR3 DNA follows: TGTGCCAGCACCAGGGACGTCAGGAACAACGAGCAGTACTTC.

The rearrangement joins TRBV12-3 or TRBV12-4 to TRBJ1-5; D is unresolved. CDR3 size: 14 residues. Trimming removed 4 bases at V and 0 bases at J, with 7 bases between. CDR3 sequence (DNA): TGTGCCAGCAGTTGGTTCCGTAGCAATCAGCCCCAGCATTTT. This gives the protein CASSWFRSNQPQHF.

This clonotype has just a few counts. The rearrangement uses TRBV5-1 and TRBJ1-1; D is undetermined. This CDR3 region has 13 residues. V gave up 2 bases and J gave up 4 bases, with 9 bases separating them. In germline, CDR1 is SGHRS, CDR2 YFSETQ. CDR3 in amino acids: CASSFLESTEAFF. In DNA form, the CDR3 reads TGCGCCAGCAGCTTCCTGGAAAGCACTGAAGCTTTCTTT. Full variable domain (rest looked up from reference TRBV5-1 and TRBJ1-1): KAGVTQTPRYLIKTRGQQVTLSCSPISGHRSVSWYQQTPGQGLQFLFEYFSETQRNKGNFPGRFSGRQFSNSRSEMNVSTLELGDSALYLCASSFLESTEAFFGQGTRLTVV.

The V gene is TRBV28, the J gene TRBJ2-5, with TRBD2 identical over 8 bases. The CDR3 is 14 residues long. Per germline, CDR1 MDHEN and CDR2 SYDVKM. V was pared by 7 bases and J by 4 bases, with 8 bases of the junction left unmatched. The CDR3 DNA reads TGTGCCAGCAACGAGCGGGAGACGTTAGAGACCCAGTACTTC. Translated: CASNERETLETQYF.

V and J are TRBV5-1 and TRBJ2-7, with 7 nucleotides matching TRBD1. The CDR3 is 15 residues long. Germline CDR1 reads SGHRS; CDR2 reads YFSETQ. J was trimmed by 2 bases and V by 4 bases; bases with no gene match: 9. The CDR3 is CASSPRDRQTYEQYF. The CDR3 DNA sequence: TGCGCCAGCAGCCCCCGGGACAGACAAACCTACGAGCAGTACTTC.

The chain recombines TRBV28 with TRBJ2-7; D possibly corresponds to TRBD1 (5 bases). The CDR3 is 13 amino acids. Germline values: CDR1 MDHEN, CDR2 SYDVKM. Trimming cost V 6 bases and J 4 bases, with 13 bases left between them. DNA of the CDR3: TGTGCCAGCAGCCCAGGACACATTTACGAGCAGTACTTC. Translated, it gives CASSPGHIYEQYF. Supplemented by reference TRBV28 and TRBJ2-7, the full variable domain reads DVKVTQSSRYLVKRTGEKVFLECVQDMDHENMFWYRQDPGLGLRLIYFSYDVKMKEKGDIPEGYSVSREKKERFSLILESASTNQTSMYLCASSPGHIYEQYFGPGTRLTVT.